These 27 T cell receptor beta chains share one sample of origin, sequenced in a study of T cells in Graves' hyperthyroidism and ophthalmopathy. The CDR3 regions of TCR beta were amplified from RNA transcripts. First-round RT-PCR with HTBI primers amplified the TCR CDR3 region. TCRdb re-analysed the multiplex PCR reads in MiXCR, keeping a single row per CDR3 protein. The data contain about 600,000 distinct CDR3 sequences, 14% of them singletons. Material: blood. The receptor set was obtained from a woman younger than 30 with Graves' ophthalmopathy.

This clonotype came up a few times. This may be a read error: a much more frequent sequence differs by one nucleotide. The CDR3 spells CAWGQYGYTF. In DNA form, the CDR3 reads TGTGCCTGGGGGCAGTATGGCTACACCTTC. The rearrangement joins TRBV30 to TRBJ1-2, with unresolved D. CDR1 and CDR2 (germline): GTSNPN, SVGIG (reference sequence). Between the trimmed V and J ends, which lost 5 bases and 5 bases, there was a span of 6 bases. The CDR3 loop spans 10 amino acids.

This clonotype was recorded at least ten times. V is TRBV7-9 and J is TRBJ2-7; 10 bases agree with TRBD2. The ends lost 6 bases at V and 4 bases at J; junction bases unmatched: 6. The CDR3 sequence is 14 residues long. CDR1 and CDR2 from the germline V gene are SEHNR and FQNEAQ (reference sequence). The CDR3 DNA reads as TGTGCCAGCAGTCCCGGGACTAGCGAATACGAGCAGTACTTC. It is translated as CASSPGTSEYEQYF.

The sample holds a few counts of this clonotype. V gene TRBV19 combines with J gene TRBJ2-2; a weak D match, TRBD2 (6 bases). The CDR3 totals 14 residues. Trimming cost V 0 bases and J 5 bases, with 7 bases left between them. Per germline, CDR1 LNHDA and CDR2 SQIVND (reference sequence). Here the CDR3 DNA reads TGTGCCAGTAGTATAGAAGGAGGGACCGGGGAGCTGTTTTTT. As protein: CASSIEGGTGELFF.

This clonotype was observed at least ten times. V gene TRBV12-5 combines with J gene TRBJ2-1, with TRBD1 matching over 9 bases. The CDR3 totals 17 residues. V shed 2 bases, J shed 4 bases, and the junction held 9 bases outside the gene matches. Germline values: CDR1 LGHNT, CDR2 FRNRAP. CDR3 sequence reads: CASGLKPGTGSYNEQFF. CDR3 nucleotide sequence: TGTGCTAGTGGTTTGAAACCCGGGACAGGGTCTTACAATGAGCAGTTCTTC.

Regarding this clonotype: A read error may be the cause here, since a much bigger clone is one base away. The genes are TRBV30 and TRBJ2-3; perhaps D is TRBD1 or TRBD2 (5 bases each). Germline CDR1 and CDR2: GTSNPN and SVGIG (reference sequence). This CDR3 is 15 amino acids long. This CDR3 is CARSYGGSSTDTQYF. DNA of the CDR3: TGTGCCCGGAGTTATGGGGGATCTAGCACAGATACGCAGTATTTT.

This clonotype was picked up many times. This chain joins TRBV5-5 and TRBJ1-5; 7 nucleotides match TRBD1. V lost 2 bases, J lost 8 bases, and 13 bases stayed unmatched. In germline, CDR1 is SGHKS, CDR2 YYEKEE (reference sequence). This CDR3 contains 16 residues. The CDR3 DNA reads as TGTGCCAGCAGCTTAACCGGGGGACAGCCAGGGGAGCCCCAGCATTTT. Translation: CASSLTGGQPGEPQHF. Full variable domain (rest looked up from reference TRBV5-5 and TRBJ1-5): DAGVTQSPTHLIKTRGQQVTLRCSPISGHKSVSWYQQVLGQGPQFIFQYYEKEERGRGNFPDRFSARQFPNYSSELNVNALLLGDSALYLCASSLTGGQPGEPQHFGDGTRLSIL.

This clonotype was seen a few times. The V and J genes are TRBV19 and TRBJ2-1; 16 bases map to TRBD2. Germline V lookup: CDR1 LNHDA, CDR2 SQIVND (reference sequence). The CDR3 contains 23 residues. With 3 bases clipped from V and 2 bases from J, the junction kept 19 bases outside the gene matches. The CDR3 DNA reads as TGTGCCAGTAGTATGGGACTAGCGGGAGGGTCGGGAAGAGATAGATTGGCCTACAATGAGCAGTTCTTC. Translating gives CASSMGLAGGSGRDRLAYNEQFF.

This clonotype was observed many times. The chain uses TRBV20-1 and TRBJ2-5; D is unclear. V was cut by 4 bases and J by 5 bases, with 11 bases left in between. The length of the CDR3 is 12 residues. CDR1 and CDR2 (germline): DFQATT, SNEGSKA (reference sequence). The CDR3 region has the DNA TGCAGTGCTACAACCGCGTTTGAGACCCAGTACTTC. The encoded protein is CSATTAFETQYF.

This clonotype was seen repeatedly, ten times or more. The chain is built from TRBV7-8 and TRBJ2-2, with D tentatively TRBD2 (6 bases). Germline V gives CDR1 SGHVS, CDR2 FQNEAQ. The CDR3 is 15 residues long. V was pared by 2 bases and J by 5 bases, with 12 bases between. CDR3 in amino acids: CASSLSGGRTGELFF. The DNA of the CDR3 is TGTGCCAGCAGCTTAAGTGGGGGGAGAACCGGGGAGCTGTTTTTT.

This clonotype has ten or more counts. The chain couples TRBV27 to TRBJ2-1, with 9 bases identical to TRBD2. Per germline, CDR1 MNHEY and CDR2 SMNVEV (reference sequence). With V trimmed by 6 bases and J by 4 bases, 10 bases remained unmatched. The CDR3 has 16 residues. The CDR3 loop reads CASSPKGGRDYNEQFF. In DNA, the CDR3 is TGTGCCAGCAGCCCAAAGGGCGGGAGGGATTACAATGAGCAGTTCTTC.

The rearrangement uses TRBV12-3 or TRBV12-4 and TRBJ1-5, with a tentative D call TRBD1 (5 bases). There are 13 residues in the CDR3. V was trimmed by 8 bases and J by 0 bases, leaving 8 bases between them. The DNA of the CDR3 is TGTGCCAGCGTGGGGGTTAGCAATCAGCCCCAGCATTTT. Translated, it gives CASVGVSNQPQHF.

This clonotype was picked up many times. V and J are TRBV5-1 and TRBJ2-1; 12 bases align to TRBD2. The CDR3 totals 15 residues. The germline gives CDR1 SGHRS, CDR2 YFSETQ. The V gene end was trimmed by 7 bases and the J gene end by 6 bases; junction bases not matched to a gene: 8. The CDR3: CASGTSGRLVNEQFF. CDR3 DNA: TGCGCCAGCGGAACTAGCGGGAGGCTTGTCAATGAGCAGTTCTTC.

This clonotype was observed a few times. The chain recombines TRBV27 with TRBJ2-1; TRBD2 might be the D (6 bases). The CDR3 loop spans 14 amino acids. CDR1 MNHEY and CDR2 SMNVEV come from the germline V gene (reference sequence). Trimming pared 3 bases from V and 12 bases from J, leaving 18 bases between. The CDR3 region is CASSFGGTLHRQFF. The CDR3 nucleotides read TGTGCCAGCAGTTTCGGAGGGACCCTTCACAGGCAGTTCTTC.

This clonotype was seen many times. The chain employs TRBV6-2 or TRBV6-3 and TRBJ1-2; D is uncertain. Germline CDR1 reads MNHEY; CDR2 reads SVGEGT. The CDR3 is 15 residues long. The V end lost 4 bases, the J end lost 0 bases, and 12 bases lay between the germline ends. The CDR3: CASSSGDFSNYGYTF. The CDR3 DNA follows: TGTGCCAGCAGTTCCGGGGATTTCTCTAACTATGGCTACACCTTC.

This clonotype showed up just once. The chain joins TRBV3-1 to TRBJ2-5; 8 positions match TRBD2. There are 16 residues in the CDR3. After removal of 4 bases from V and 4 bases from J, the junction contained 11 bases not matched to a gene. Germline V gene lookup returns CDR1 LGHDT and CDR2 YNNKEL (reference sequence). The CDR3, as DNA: TGTGCCAGCAGCCCCTCGGGAGGGGGGCACTCAGAGACCCAGTACTTC. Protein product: CASSPSGGGHSETQYF.

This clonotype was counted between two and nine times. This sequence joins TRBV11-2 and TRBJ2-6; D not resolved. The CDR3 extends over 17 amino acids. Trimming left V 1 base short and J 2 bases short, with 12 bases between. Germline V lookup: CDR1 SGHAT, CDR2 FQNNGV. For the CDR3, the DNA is TGTGCCAGCAGCTTAGCCTATCGTGGGGCTGGGGCCAACGTCCTGACTTTC. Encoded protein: CASSLAYRGAGANVLTF.

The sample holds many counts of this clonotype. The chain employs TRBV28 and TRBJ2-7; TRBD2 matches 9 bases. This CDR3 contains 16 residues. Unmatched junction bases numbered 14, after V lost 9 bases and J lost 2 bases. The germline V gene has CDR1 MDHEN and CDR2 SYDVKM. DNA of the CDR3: TGTGCCAGTACAGCGGGAGGTCCTTTATCAGCCTACGAGCAGTACTTC. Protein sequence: CASTAGGPLSAYEQYF.

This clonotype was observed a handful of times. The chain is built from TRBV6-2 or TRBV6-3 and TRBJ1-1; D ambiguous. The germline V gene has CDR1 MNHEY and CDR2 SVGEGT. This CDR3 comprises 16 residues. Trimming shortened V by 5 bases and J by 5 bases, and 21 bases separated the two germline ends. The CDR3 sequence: CASSTRESGSRTEAFF. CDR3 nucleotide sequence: TGTGCCAGCAGTACCCGCGAATCAGGTTCCCGGACTGAAGCTTTCTTT.

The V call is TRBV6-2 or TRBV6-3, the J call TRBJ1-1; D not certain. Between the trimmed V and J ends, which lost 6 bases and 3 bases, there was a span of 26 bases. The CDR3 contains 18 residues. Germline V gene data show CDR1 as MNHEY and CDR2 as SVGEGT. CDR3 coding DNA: TGTGCCAGCAGGCGGAACGGGGAAGCGGACCCCCCCCACACTGAAGCTTTCTTT. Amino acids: CASRRNGEADPPHTEAFF.

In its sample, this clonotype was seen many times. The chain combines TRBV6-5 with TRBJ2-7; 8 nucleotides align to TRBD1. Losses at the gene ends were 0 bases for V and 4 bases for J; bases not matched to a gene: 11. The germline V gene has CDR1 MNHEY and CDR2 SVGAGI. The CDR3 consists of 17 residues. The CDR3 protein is CASSYSATSGGPYEQYF. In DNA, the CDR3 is TGTGCCAGCAGTTACTCAGCCACCTCAGGGGGCCCATACGAGCAGTACTTC.

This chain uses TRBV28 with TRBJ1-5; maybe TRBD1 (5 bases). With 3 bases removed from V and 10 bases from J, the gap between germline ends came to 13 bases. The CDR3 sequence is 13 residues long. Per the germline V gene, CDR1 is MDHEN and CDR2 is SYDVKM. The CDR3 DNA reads TGTGCCAGCAGTTTGAGGGGAAGTCAACCCCAGCATTTT. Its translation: CASSLRGSQPQHF.

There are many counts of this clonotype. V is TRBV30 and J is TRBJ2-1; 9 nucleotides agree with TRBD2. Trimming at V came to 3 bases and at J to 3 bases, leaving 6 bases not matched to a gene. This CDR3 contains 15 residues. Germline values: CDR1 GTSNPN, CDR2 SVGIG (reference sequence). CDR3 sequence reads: CAWRSVTSGYNEQFF. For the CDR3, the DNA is TGTGCCTGGAGATCCGTGACTAGCGGCTACAATGAGCAGTTCTTC.

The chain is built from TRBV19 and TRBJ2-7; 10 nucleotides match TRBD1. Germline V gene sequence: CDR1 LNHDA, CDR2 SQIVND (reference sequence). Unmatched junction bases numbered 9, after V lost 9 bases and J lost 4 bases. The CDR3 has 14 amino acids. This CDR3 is CASTIRQGAYEQYF. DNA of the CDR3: TGTGCCAGCACCATCCGACAGGGGGCTTACGAGCAGTACTTC.

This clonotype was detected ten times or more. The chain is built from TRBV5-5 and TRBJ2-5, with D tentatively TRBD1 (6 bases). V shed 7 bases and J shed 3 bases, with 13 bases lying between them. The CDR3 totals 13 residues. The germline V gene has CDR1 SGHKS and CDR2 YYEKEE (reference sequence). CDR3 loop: CASFKQGKETQYF. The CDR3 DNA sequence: TGTGCCAGCTTCAAACAGGGAAAAGAGACCCAGTACTTC.

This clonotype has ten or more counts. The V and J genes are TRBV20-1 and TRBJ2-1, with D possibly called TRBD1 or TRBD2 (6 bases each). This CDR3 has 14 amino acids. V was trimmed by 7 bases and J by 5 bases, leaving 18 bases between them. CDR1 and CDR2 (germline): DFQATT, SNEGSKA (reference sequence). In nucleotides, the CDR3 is TGCAGTGTATCCAGGGGAGGAAGAAACAATGAGCAGTTCTTC. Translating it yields CSVSRGGRNNEQFF.

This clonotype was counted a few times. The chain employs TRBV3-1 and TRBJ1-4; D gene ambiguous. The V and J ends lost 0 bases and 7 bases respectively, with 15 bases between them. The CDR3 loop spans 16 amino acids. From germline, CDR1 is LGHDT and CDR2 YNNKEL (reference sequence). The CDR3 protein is CASSQDWGSRSEKLFF. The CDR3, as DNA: TGTGCCAGCAGCCAAGATTGGGGTTCCCGTAGTGAAAAACTGTTTTTT. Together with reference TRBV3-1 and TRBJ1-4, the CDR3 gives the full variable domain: DTAVSQTPKYLVTQMGNDKSIKCEQNLGHDTMYWYKQDSKKFLKIMFSYNNKELIINETVPNRFSPKSPDKAHLNLHINSLELGDSAVYFCASSQDWGSRSEKLFFGSGTQLSVL.

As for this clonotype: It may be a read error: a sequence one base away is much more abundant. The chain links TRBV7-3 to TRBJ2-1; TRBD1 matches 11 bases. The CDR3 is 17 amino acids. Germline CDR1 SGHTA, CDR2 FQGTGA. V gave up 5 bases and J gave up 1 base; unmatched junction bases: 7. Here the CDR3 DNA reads TGTGCCAGCAGCCCCGGACAGGGGGCGAAATCCTACAATGAGCAGTTCTTC. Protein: CASSPGQGAKSYNEQFF.